These 8 T cell receptor beta chains were sequenced from one sample in a study of cytomegalovirus exposure and HLA in healthy donors. This PCR relied on a set of 60 Vbeta primers and 13 Jbeta primers. This table comes from immunoSEQ multiplex PCR, and its TCRdb copy is limited to in-frame clones, with some not included. The table records more than 90,000 clones, under 80% of them present only once. Sequencing input: PBMCs. The receptors originated from a woman in her forties or fifties in good health and CMV-seropositive.

This sequence joins TRBV5-6 and TRBJ1-1, with TRBD1 identical over 10 bases. In germline, CDR1 is SGHDT, CDR2 YYEEEE. V lost 4 bases, J lost 11 bases, and 5 bases stayed unmatched. This CDR3 is built from 12 residues. This CDR3 reads CASSIDRGQAFF. The CDR3 region has the DNA TGTGCCAGCAGCATCGACAGGGGGCAGGCTTTCTTT.

Comments on this clone: The same CDR3 is also encoded by other DNA sequences in this sample. The J gene is TRBJ2-1, the V gene TRBV5-1, with a tentative D call TRBD2 (5 bases). The CDR3 runs 15 residues. Germline loops: CDR1 SGHRS, CDR2 YFSETQ. V was shortened by 2 bases and J by 0 bases, with 9 bases between the two germline ends. The CDR3 nucleotides are TGCGCCAGCAGCTTAGCGGTTAGCTCCTACAATGAGCAGTTCTTC. It specifies CASSLAVSSYNEQFF. The full variable domain, in which reference TRBV5-1 and TRBJ2-1 provide the parts outside the CDR3, is KAGVTQTPRYLIKTRGQQVTLSCSPISGHRSVSWYQQTPGQGLQFLFEYFSETQRNKGNFPGRFSGRQFSNSRSEMNVSTLELGDSALYLCASSLAVSSYNEQFFGPGTRLTVL.

This clone was observed a few times. V is TRBV6-1 and J is TRBJ1-3; no definite D call. Between the trimmed V and J ends, which lost 6 bases and 1 base, there was a span of 4 bases. The CDR3 consists of 12 residues. Germline lookup yields CDR1 MNHNS and CDR2 SASEGT. The CDR3 nucleotides read TGTGCCAGCAGGCGGTCTGGAAACACCATATATTTT. This sequence encodes CASRRSGNTIYF.

This clone was counted between two and nine times. This chain links TRBV6-5 with TRBJ2-7; 9 nucleotides agree with TRBD1. The CDR3 has 13 amino acids. Germline V lookup: CDR1 MNHEY, CDR2 SVGAGI. V was clipped by 6 bases and J by 3 bases; unmatched bases: 3. CDR3 nucleotides: TGTGCCAGCAGACCGGACAGGGGCTACGAGCAGTACTTC. Translating it yields CASRPDRGYEQYF.

J is TRBJ2-3 and V is TRBV4-3; D call uncertain. The CDR3 loop spans 15 amino acids. The germline V and J ends were trimmed by 0 bases and 2 bases, with 9 bases remaining between them. Germline V gene data show CDR1 as LGHNA and CDR2 as YSLEER. CDR3 in DNA: TGCGCCAGCAGCCAAGAGATAGCTATCACAGATACGCAGTATTTT. It translates to CASSQEIAITDTQYF.

V and J are TRBV7-2 and TRBJ2-1; 9 nucleotides agree with TRBD1. V lost 5 bases, J lost 7 bases, and 3 bases stayed unmatched. CDR1 SGHTA and CDR2 FQGNSA come from the germline V gene. This CDR3 comprises 13 residues. The CDR3 DNA follows: TGTGCCAGCAGCAATGGACAGGGGAATGAGCAGTTCTTC. Translated: CASSNGQGNEQFF. The full variable domain, completed using reference TRBV7-2 and TRBJ2-1, is GAGVSQSPSNKVTEKGKDVELRCDPISGHTALYWYRQSLGQGLEFLIYFQGNSAPDKSGLPSDRFSAERTGGSVSTLTIQRTQQEDSAVYLCASSNGQGNEQFFGPGTRLTVL.

The chain carries TRBV7-2 and TRBJ1-2; the D gene is possibly TRBD1 (5 bases). CDR1 is SGHTA and CDR2 is FQGNSA in the germline V gene. This CDR3 contains 12 residues. V gave up 2 bases and J gave up 6 bases, with 7 bases separating them. Here the CDR3 DNA reads TGTGCCAGCAGCTTAAGGACACATGGCTACACCTTC. Translating gives CASSLRTHGYTF.

The genes are TRBV10-3 and TRBJ2-7; a possible D gene is TRBD1 (5 bases). Trimming stripped 3 bases from V and 4 bases from J, with 16 bases between. The CDR3 is made up of 15 amino acids. Per the germline V gene, CDR1 is ENHRY and CDR2 is SYGVKD. The DNA of the CDR3 is TGTGCCATCAGTGACTTACAGGTAAAGAAGTACGAGCAGTACTTC. This translates into CAISDLQVKKYEQYF.